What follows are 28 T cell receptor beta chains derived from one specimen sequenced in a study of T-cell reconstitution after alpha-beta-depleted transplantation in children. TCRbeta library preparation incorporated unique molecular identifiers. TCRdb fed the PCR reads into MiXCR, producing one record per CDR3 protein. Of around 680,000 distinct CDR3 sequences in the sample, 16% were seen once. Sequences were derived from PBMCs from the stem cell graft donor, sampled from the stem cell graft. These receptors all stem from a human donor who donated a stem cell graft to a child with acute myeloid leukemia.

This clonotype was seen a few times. The CDR3 DNA reads as TGCAGTGCTAGAGATGGAATGAGGGGGCGTGAAGAGACCCAGTACTTC. This encodes CSARDGMRGREETQYF. This chain uses TRBV20-1 with TRBJ2-5; 7 bases align to TRBD1. This CDR3 comprises 16 residues. Germline V gene sequence: CDR1 DFQATT, CDR2 SNEGSKA (reference sequence). The V gene end was trimmed by 0 bases and the J gene end by 3 bases; junction bases not matched to a gene: 10.

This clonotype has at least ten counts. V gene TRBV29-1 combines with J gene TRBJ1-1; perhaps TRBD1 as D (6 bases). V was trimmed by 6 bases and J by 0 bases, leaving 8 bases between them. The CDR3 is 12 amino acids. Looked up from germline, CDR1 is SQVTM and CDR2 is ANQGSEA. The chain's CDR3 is CSVTGLNTEAFF. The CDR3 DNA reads TGCAGCGTGACAGGTCTGAACACTGAAGCTTTCTTT.

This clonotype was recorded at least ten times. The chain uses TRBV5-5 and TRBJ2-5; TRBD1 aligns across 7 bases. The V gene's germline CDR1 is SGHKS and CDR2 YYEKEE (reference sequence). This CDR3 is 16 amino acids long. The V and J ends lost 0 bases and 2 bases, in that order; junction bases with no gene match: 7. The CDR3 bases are TGTGCCAGCAGCTTGGCGGGGACAGTCCAACAAGAGACCCAGTACTTC. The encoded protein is CASSLAGTVQQETQYF.

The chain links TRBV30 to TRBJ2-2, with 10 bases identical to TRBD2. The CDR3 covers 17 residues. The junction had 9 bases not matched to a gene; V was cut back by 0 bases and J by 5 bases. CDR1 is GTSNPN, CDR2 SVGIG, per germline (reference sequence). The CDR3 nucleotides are TGTGCCTGGAGTGTGAGCGGGGGGGCGTTCGGGACCGGGGAGCTGTTTTTT. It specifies CAWSVSGGAFGTGELFF.

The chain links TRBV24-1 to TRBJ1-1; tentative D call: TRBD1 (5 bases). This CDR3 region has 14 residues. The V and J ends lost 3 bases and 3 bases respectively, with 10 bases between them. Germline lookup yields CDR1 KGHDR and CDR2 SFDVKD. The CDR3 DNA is TGTGCCACCAGTGATGGGGCCGGCCACACTGAAGCTTTCTTT. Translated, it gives CATSDGAGHTEAFF.

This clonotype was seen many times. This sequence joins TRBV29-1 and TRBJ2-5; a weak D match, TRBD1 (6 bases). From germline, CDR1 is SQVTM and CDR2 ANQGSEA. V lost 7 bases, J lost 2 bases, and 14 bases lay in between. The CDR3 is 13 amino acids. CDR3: CSAPSTGQETQYF. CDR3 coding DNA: TGCAGCGCCCCATCGACAGGACAAGAGACCCAGTACTTC.

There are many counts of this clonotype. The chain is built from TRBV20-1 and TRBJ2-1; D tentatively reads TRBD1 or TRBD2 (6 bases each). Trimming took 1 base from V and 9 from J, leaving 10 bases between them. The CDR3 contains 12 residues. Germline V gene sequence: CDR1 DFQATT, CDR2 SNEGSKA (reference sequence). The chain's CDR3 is CSARAGGGEQFF. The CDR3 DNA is TGCAGTGCTAGAGCCGGAGGGGGTGAGCAGTTCTTC.

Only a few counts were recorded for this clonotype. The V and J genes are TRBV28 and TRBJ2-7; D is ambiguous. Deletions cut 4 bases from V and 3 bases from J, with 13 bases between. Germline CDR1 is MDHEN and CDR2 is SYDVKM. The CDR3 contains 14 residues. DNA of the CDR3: TGTGCCAGCAGTTCAAATAGGGTTTACTACGAGCAGTACGTC. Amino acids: CASSSNRVYYEQYV.

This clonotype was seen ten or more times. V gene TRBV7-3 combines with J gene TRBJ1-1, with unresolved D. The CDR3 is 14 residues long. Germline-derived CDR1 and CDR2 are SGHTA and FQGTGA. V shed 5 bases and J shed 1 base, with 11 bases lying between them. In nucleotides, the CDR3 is TGTGCCAGCAGCCTAGGGTTCCAGAACACTGAAGCTTTCTTT. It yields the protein CASSLGFQNTEAFF.

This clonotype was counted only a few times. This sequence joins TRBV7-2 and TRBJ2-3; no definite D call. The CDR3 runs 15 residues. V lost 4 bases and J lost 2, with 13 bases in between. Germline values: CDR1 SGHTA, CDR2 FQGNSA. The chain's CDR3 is CASSSPGRFTDTQYF. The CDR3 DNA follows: TGTGCCAGCAGCTCACCGGGCCGCTTCACAGATACGCAGTATTTT.

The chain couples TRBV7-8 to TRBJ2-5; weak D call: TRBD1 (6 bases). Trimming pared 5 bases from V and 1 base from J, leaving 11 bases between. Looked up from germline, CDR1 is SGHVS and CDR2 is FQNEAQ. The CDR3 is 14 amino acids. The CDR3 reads CASSQDSFQETQYF. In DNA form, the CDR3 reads TGTGCCAGCAGCCAGGACAGCTTCCAAGAGACCCAGTACTTC.

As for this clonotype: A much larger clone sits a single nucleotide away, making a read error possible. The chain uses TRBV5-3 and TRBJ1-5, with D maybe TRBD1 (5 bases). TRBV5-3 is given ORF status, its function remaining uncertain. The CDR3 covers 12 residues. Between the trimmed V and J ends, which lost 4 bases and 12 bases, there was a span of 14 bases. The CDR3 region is CARSPWDGYQHF. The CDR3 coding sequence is TGTGCCAGAAGCCCATGGGACGGCTACCAGCATTTT.

The CDR3 loop reads CSAKSLAGAGATDTQYF. For the CDR3, the DNA is TGCAGTGCCAAGTCGCTCGCGGGGGCGGGGGCCACAGATACGCAGTATTTT. V and J are TRBV20-1 and TRBJ2-3, with TRBD2 as a possible D gene (7 bases). CDR3 size: 17 residues. CDR1 and CDR2 (germline): DFQATT, SNEGSKA (reference sequence). V was clipped by 6 bases and J by 2 bases, with 24 bases between them.

CDR3 sequence (DNA): TGTGCCAGCAGCTTAGTCTGGACAGGGGTTAACTATGGCTACACCTTC. The encoded protein is CASSLVWTGVNYGYTF. The V gene is TRBV7-2, the J gene TRBJ1-2; 9 positions agree with TRBD1. This CDR3 comprises 16 residues. Trimming took 1 base from V and 1 from J; bases not matched to a gene: 4. Germline V gene lookup returns CDR1 SGHTA and CDR2 FQGNSA.

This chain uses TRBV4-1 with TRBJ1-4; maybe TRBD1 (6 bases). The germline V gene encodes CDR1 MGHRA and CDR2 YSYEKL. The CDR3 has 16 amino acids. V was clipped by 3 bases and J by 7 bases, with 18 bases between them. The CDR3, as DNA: TGCGCCAGCAGCCATAAGATTGGGGACACCGTTGAAAAACTGTTTTTT. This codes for CASSHKIGDTVEKLFF.

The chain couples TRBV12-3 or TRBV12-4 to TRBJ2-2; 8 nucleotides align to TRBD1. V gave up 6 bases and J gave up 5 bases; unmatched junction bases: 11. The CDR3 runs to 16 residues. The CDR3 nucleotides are TGTGCCAGCAGCCCTCCGGACAGGGCGGAAACCGGGGAGCTGTTTTTT. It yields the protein CASSPPDRAETGELFF.

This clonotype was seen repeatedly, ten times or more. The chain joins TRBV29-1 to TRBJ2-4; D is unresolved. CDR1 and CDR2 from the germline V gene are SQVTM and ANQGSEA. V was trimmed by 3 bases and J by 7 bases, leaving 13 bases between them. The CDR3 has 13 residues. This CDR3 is CSVEGSPPNIQYF. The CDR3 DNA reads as TGCAGCGTTGAGGGCAGCCCCCCCAACATTCAGTACTTC.

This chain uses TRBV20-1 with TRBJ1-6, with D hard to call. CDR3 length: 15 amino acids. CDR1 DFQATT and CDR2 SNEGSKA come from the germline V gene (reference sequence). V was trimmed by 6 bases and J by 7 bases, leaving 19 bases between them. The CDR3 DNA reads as TGCAGTGCCTCAACCCGATCACCCGAGAATTCACCCCTCCACTTT. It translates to CSASTRSPENSPLHF.

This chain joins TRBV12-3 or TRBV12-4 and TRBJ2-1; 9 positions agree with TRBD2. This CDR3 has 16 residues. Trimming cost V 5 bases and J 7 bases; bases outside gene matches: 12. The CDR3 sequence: CASSILQRGAGNEQFF. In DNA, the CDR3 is TGTGCCAGCAGTATCCTTCAGCGGGGGGCAGGTAATGAGCAGTTCTTC.

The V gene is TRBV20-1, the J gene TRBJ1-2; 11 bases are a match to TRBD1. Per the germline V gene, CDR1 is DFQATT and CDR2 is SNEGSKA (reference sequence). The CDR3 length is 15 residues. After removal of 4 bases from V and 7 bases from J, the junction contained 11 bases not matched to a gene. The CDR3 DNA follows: TGCAGTGCTATCACCGGGACAGGGGGAAACGGTGGCTACACCTTC. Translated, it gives CSAITGTGGNGGYTF.

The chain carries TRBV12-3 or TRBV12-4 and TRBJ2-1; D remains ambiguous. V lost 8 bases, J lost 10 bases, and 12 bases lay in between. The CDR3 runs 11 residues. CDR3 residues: CASHWAGEQFF. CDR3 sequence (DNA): TGTGCCAGCCACTGGGCTGGGGAGCAGTTCTTC.

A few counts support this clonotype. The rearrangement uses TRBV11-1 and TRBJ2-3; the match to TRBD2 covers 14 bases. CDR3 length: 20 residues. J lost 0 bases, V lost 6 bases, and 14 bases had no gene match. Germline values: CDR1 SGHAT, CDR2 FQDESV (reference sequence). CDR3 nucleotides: TGTGCCAGCAGTTTTCCACCCGGGACTAGCGGGGGTCCCAGCACAGATACGCAGTATTTT. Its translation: CASSFPPGTSGGPSTDTQYF.

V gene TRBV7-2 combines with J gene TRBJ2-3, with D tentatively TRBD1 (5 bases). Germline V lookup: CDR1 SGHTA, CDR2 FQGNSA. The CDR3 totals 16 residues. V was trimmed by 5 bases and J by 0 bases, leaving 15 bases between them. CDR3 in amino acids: CASSPLGASSTDTQYF. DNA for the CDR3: TGTGCCAGCAGCCCCCTTGGGGCGTCTAGCACAGATACGCAGTATTTT.

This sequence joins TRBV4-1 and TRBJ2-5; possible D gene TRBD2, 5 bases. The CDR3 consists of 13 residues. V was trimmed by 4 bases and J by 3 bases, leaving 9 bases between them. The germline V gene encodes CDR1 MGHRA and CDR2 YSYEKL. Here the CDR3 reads CASSLERKETQYF. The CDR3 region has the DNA TGCGCCAGCAGCCTTGAGCGGAAAGAGACCCAGTACTTC.

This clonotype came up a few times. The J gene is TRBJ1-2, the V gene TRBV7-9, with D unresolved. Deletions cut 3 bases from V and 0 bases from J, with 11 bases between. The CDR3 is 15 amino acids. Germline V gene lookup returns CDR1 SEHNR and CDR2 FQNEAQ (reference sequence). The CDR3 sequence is CASSLSGSPNYGYTF. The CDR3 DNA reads TGTGCCAGCAGCTTGTCAGGCTCTCCTAACTATGGCTACACCTTC.

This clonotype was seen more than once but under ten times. For the CDR3, the DNA is TGCACCAGCAGCCCCCGGACAGCGAGTAACTATGGCTACACCTTC. Residues: CTSSPRTASNYGYTF. This chain uses TRBV1 with TRBJ1-2; the table's D gene call, TRBD1, was not cross checked with the DNA. TRBV1 is annotated as a pseudogene. CDR3 length: 15 residues.

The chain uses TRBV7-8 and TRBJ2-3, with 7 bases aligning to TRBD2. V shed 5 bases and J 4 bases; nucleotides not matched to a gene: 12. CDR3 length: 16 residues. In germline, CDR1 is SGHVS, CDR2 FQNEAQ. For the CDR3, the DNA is TGTGCCAGCAGCCCTCTGGGGGGGTCCAACTCAGATACGCAGTATTTT. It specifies CASSPLGGSNSDTQYF. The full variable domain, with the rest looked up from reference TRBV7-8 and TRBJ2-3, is GAGVSQSPRYKVAKRGQDVALRCDPISGHVSLFWYQQALGQGPEFLTYFQNEAQLDKSGLPSDRFFAERPEGSVSTLKIQRTQQEDSAVYLCASSPLGGSNSDTQYFGPGTRLTVL.

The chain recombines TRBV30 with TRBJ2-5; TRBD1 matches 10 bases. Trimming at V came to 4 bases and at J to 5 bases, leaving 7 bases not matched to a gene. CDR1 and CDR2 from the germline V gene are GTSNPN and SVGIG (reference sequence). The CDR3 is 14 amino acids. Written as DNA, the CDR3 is TGTGCCTGGATACGACAGGGGGCGATGGAGACCCAGTACTTC. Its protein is CAWIRQGAMETQYF.